One sample yielded the 26 T cell receptor beta chains listed below, sequenced in a study of T cell repertoires in cytomegalovirus infection. These receptors have no known antigen. MiXCR, run by TCRdb on the reads, gives a single entry per CDR3 protein. The repertoire includes under 95,000 distinct CDR3 sequences, around 49% of them detected once, and just over 90% sits in the top ten. The sequencing here drew on CD8+ T cells from cultured PBMCs, taken from culture after CMV antigen stimulation. The receptor set was obtained from a human donor in good health (CMV status not recorded). Some clones in this sample may be carry-over from other donors' samples.

The chain joins TRBV6-1 to TRBJ1-2; D remains unclear. V was trimmed by 1 base and J by 0 bases, leaving 9 bases between them. The CDR3 is made up of 15 amino acids. The germline gives CDR1 MNHNS, CDR2 SASEGT. The CDR3 sequence is CASSEGTVANYGYTF. CDR3 DNA: TGTGCCAGCAGTGAAGGGACCGTAGCTAACTATGGCTACACCTTC.

A few counts support this clonotype. The chain joins TRBV6-1 to TRBJ2-1; weak D call: TRBD1 (5 bases). The CDR3 runs 14 residues. V lost 4 bases and J 2 bases, leaving 9 bases between the germline ends. The V gene's germline CDR1 is MNHNS and CDR2 SASEGT. The CDR3 reads CASSASGTYNEQFF. CDR3 sequence (DNA): TGTGCCAGCAGTGCTTCAGGGACCTACAATGAGCAGTTCTTC.

The CDR3 coding sequence is TGTGCCATCAGTGAGCCGCTAGTCCAGGGTTTCGACGAGCAGTACTTC. Protein: CAISEPLVQGFDEQYF. V gene TRBV10-3 combines with J gene TRBJ2-7, with a tentative D call TRBD1 (5 bases). Between the trimmed V and J ends, which lost 2 bases and 5 bases, there was a span of 19 bases. The CDR3 has 16 amino acids. CDR1 is ENHRY, CDR2 SYGVKD, per germline.

The chain carries TRBV4-1 and TRBJ1-1, with D possibly being TRBD1 (6 bases). Between the trimmed V and J ends, which lost 4 bases and 3 bases, there was a span of 24 bases. This CDR3 comprises 18 residues. Germline-derived CDR1 and CDR2 are MGHRA and YSYEKL. CDR3 nucleotide sequence: TGCGCCAGCAGCCCCCCCTACTCAACAGGGATAGAAGACACTGAAGCTTTCTTT. Translating gives CASSPPYSTGIEDTEAFF.

The rearrangement links TRBV6-4 to TRBJ2-1, with 8 nucleotides matching TRBD2. The length of the CDR3 is 15 residues. J was trimmed by 3 bases and V by 2 bases; bases with no gene match: 3. Looked up from germline, CDR1 is MRHNA and CDR2 is SNTAGT. This CDR3 reads CASSDPGTSYNEQFF. CDR3 coding DNA: TGTGCCAGCAGTGACCCCGGGACTAGCTACAATGAGCAGTTCTTC.

The chain uses TRBV7-4 and TRBJ2-5; D is unresolved. Germline CDR1 is SGHVT and CDR2 is SQSDAQ. This CDR3 is 13 amino acids long. Trimming stripped 5 bases from V and 3 bases from J, with 10 bases between. The CDR3 protein is CASSPPEEETQYF. The CDR3 DNA sequence: TGTGCCAGCAGCCCCCCGGAAGAAGAGACCCAGTACTTC. Full variable domain (rest looked up from reference TRBV7-4 and TRBJ2-5): GAGVSQSPRYKVAKRGRDVALRCDSISGHVTLYWYRQTLGQGSEVLTYSQSDAQRDKSGRPSGRFSAERPERSVSTLKIQRTEQGDSAVYLCASSPPEEETQYFGPGTRLLVL.

The gene calls are TRBV7-3 and TRBJ2-1, with 12 bases fitting TRBD2. This CDR3 contains 15 residues. V shed 5 bases and J 5 bases; nucleotides not matched to a gene: 4. In germline, CDR1 is SGHTA, CDR2 FQGTGA. The CDR3 region is CASSPGLAGDNEQFF. CDR3 in DNA: TGTGCCAGCAGCCCGGGACTAGCGGGCGACAATGAGCAGTTCTTC. Looking up the rest from reference TRBV7-3 and TRBJ2-1 gives the full variable domain: GAGVSQTPSNKVTEKGKYVELRCDPISGHTALYWYRQSLGQGPEFLIYFQGTGAADDSGLPNDRFFAVRPEGSVSTLKIQRTERGDSAVYLCASSPGLAGDNEQFFGPGTRLTVL.

CDR3 in amino acids: CAIKPADNEQFF. The CDR3 DNA follows: TGTGCCATCAAGCCAGCGGACAATGAGCAGTTCTTC. The chain links TRBV10-3 to TRBJ2-1; tentative D call: TRBD2 (5 bases). V lost 7 bases, J lost 5 bases, and 9 bases lay in between. From germline, CDR1 is ENHRY and CDR2 SYGVKD. This CDR3 is built from 12 residues.

In this sample, this clonotype turned up a few times. The chain combines TRBV12-5 with TRBJ2-2; 9 bases match TRBD2. Germline V gene data show CDR1 as LGHNT and CDR2 as FRNRAP. The V segment lost 6 bases and the J segment 8 bases; nucleotides outside the gene matches: 4. This CDR3 spans 13 amino acids. For the CDR3, the DNA is TGTGCTAGTGGCCGCGGGGGGGAAGGGGAGCTGTTTTTT. As protein: CASGRGGEGELFF.

As for this clonotype: A much larger clone lies one base from this, so it may be a read error. The chain has TRBV7-8 and TRBJ2-2, with D maybe TRBD2 (6 bases). The ends were cut back, 8 bases at V and 5 bases at J, with 12 bases in the middle. Germline-derived CDR1 and CDR2 are SGHVS and FQNEAQ. This CDR3 is 13 amino acids long. CDR3 protein: CASFGGETGELFF. In DNA form, the CDR3 reads TGTGCCAGCTTTGGCGGGGAAACCGGGGAGCTGTTTTTT.

In this sample, this clonotype turned up a few times. This chain connects TRBV6-1 to TRBJ2-1; D is uncertain. Germline V gives CDR1 MNHNS, CDR2 SASEGT. V shed 2 bases and J shed 4 bases, with 9 bases lying between them. The CDR3 extends over 14 amino acids. CDR3 residues: CASSERVGYNEQFF. CDR3 coding DNA: TGTGCCAGCAGTGAAAGGGTCGGTTACAATGAGCAGTTCTTC.

This clonotype occurred a few times. This chain uses TRBV12-3 or TRBV12-4 with TRBJ1-2; 8 bases align to TRBD1. CDR3 length equals 15 residues. Trimming cost V 5 bases and J 2 bases; bases outside gene matches: 7. As DNA, the CDR3 is TGTGCCAGCAGTACACAGACAGGGGAGAACTATGGCTACACCTTC. This gives the protein CASSTQTGENYGYTF.

V is TRBV11-2 and J is TRBJ2-1; TRBD2 might be the D (5 bases). Trimming took off 7 bases at V and 4 bases at J, with 14 bases between the two ends. The length of the CDR3 is 14 residues. Germline CDR1 reads SGHAT; CDR2 reads FQNNGV. CDR3 amino acids: CASTAPGVYNEQFF. The CDR3 DNA reads TGTGCCAGCACCGCGCCCGGGGTATACAATGAGCAGTTCTTC.

The rearrangement links TRBV5-1 to TRBJ1-5; TRBD1 might be the D (5 bases). The CDR3 extends over 14 amino acids. CDR1 SGHRS and CDR2 YFSETQ come from the germline V gene. V lost 2 bases and J lost 4, with 10 bases in between. The DNA of the CDR3 is TGCGCCAGCAGCTTTGGGGGGGAGAATCAGCCCCAGCATTTT. Translating it yields CASSFGGENQPQHF.

The chain joins TRBV12-3 or TRBV12-4 to TRBJ2-2; D may be TRBD2 (5 bases). The CDR3 spans 15 residues. Trimming stripped 7 bases from V and 7 bases from J, with 19 bases between. CDR3 sequence: CASTPEPTKNGELFF. The CDR3 nucleotides are TGTGCCAGCACCCCTGAACCGACTAAGAACGGGGAGCTGTTTTTT.

This clonotype was seen once. The junction shows a germline mismatch at one end, possibly a read error. The genes are TRBV11-2 and TRBJ1-1; possibly TRBD1 for D (5 bases). The germline V gene has CDR1 SGHAT and CDR2 FQNNGV. There are 13 residues in the CDR3. The CDR3 DNA is TGTGCCAGCAGCTTAGAACGTGGGACTGGAGCTTTCTTT. This encodes CASSLERGTGAFF.

The chain has TRBV5-8 and TRBJ1-3; D ambiguous. Trimming removed 0 bases from V and 2 bases from J, with 12 bases in between. This CDR3 is 16 amino acids long. Germline V gene data show CDR1 as SGHTS and CDR2 as YDEGEE. CDR3 region: CASSLGTEGPGNTIYF. The CDR3 DNA sequence: TGTGCCAGCAGCTTGGGTACGGAAGGGCCTGGAAACACCATATATTTT.

This clonotype was counted between two and nine times. The chain links TRBV11-2 to TRBJ2-1; weak D call: TRBD2 (6 bases). From germline, CDR1 is SGHAT and CDR2 FQNNGV. This CDR3 region has 19 residues. Trimming shortened V by 0 bases and J by 0 bases, and 18 bases separated the two germline ends. The CDR3 sequence is CASSLEGGVAGLSYNEQFF. The CDR3 DNA follows: TGTGCCAGCAGCTTAGAAGGCGGGGTGGCGGGTCTCTCCTACAATGAGCAGTTCTTC. The whole variable domain, filled in from reference TRBV11-2 and TRBJ2-1, reads EAGVAQSPRYKIIEKRQSVAFWCNPISGHATLYWYQQILGQGPKLLIQFQNNGVVDDSQLPKDRFSAERLKGVDSTLKIQPAKLEDSAVYLCASSLEGGVAGLSYNEQFFGPGTRLTVL.

This chain connects TRBV6-8 to TRBJ1-1, with 8 nucleotides matching TRBD1. The germline V gene encodes CDR1 MNHGY and CDR2 SAAAGT. With 4 bases clipped from V and 5 bases from J, the junction kept 9 bases outside the gene matches. The CDR3 spans 15 residues. The CDR3 nucleotides read TGTGCCAGCAGTTGGGACAGGTTGGGTATTACTGAAGCTTTCTTT. Protein: CASSWDRLGITEAFF.

The CDR3 DNA reads TGTGCCAGCAGCCAAGGTGGGAGAACTGAAGCTTTCTTT. It encodes CASSQGGRTEAFF. The chain carries TRBV14 and TRBJ1-1; D not certain. This CDR3 has 13 residues. Deletions cut 1 base from V and 5 bases from J, with 8 bases between. The germline V gene has CDR1 SGHDN and CDR2 FVKESK.

This rearrangement joins TRBV27 to TRBJ1-2, with D maybe TRBD1 (5 bases). Between the trimmed V and J ends, which lost 2 bases and 11 bases, there was a span of 18 bases. This CDR3 region has 14 residues. Germline assignment: CDR1 MNHEY and CDR2 SMNVEV (reference sequence). The CDR3 is CASSLTPGTAGYTF. CDR3 DNA: TGTGCCAGCAGTTTAACCCCAGGGACTGCCGGGTACACCTTC.

This clonotype came up a few times. The chain has TRBV6-1 and TRBJ2-1; tentatively, D is TRBD2 (7 bases). Germline loops: CDR1 MNHNS, CDR2 SASEGT. Trimming cost V 7 bases and J 4 bases, with 23 bases left between them. This CDR3 has 17 residues. CDR3 in DNA: TGTGCCAGCACCCTCCCCTTTGGGGGGGACATTTACAATGAGCAGTTCTTC. Translated: CASTLPFGGDIYNEQFF.

This clonotype was observed a handful of times. The chain couples TRBV7-8 to TRBJ2-5, with 10 bases fitting TRBD2. V trimming: 1 base; J trimming: 5 bases; junction bases outside the gene matches: 10. Germline V gene data show CDR1 as SGHVS and CDR2 as FQNEAQ. The CDR3 loop spans 17 amino acids. CDR3 sequence (DNA): TGTGCCAGCAGCTTAGAACCAGCGGGAGGGCCCGGTGAGACCCAGTACTTC. Translating it yields CASSLEPAGGPGETQYF.

The chain has TRBV6-2 or TRBV6-3 and TRBJ2-4; the D gene is possibly TRBD2 (5 bases). The V gene lost 5 bases and the J gene lost 10 bases, with 12 bases spanning the gap. The CDR3 length is 12 residues. Germline V CDR1 and CDR2: MNHEY, SVGEGT. Written as DNA, the CDR3 is TGTGCCAGCAGTCCCTCGACTACAATTCAGTACTTC. It is translated as CASSPSTTIQYF.

The chain is built from TRBV19 and TRBJ1-6; 8 nucleotides align to TRBD1. J was trimmed by 10 bases and V by 5 bases; bases with no gene match: 1. CDR1 and CDR2 from the germline V gene are LNHDA and SQIVND (reference sequence). The CDR3 has 12 residues. CDR3 in amino acids: CASSAGGSPLHF. The CDR3 DNA is TGTGCCAGTAGTGCAGGGGGCTCACCCCTCCACTTT.

This clonotype was found a few times. The chain employs TRBV6-6 and TRBJ2-7; D call uncertain. This CDR3 has 13 amino acids. Looked up from germline, CDR1 is MNHNY and CDR2 is SVGAGI (reference sequence). The V end lost 10 bases, the J end lost 1 base, and 14 bases lay between the germline ends. The CDR3 DNA reads as TGTGCCACCCGGGCCATCTCATCCTACGAGCAGTACTTC. Protein product: CATRAISSYEQYF.